The source of this T cell receptor beta chain is a study of cytomegalovirus exposure and HLA in healthy donors. Study-level points and caveats: Certain indistinguishable V segments, among them TRBV6-2 and TRBV6-3, were excluded. Relative to equally common others, HLA-associated TCR beta chains showed greater clonal expansion in a later analysis. Presence/absence analyses took donor sequencing depth as roughly uniform.

This CDR3 spans 14 amino acids. Germline loops: CDR1 MDHEN, CDR2 SYDVKM. Trimming took 6 bases from V and 7 from J; bases not matched to a gene: 12. Of note for this clone: The antigen is unknown.

The PCR ran on 60 Vbeta and 13 Jbeta primers. The repertoire was sequenced with immunoSEQ multiplex PCR; TCRdb's copy has only in-frame clones and lacks some. Its table records approximately 210,000 clones. Material: PBMCs. V gene TRBV28 combines with J gene TRBJ2-7, with TRBD2 identical over 7 bases. This receptor was taken from a woman in her 30s in good health and CMV-seropositive. The CDR3 DNA is TGTGCCAGCAGCAAAGCGGGGACTCTACGGGAGCAGTACTTC. Translating gives CASSKAGTLREQYF.